Listed below are T cell receptor beta chains from one sample, sequenced in a study of T cells in Graves' hyperthyroidism and ophthalmopathy. Via MiXCR, TCRdb re-called the multiplex PCR reads, giving one row per CDR3 protein. The sample lists approximately 740,000 distinct CDR3 sequences, around 15% occurring once. The source material was blood. The receptors come from a woman aged 18 to 35 with Graves' hyperthyroidism. CDR3s include the opening cysteine and the closing phenylalanine or tryptophan. The order of the fields is CDR3 DNA, CDR3 protein, V gene, J gene, D gene, clone size. The D gene is left open where the match is weak. A clone size is listed for some rows: how often the clone was seen (once, few, many), or a class if it is expanded.

TGTGCCAGCAGCTTTGACAGGGCCCCTGAAGCTTTCTTT	CASSFDRAPEAFF	TRBV7-2	TRBJ1-1	TRBD1	few
TGTGCCAGCAGGGGGTTCCTTCAAGCTTTCTTT	CASRGFLQAFF	TRBV2	TRBJ1-1	-	-
TGTGCCAGCAGCTTAGGCCGGACAGGCTATAATTCACCCCTCCACTTT	CASSLGRTGYNSPLHF	TRBV11-2	TRBJ1-6	TRBD1	many
TGTGCCAGCAGGCCCGACAGGGGGCGAGGGGGTACTGAAGCTTTCTTT	CASRPDRGRGGTEAFF	TRBV12-3/TRBV12-4	TRBJ1-1	TRBD1	many
TGCGCCAGCAGCCAAGATCTTAAGGGGCGGTATGGCTACACCTTC	CASSQDLKGRYGYTF	TRBV4-1	TRBJ1-2	-	few
TGTGCCAGCATTGAAACCTCCGCTACCACTGAAGCTTTCTTT	CASIETSATTEAFF	TRBV7-9	TRBJ1-1	-	many
TGTGCCAGCAGCCTGGGTAGGGCGGGGGATACGCAGTATTTT	CASSLGRAGDTQYF	TRBV7-9	TRBJ2-3	-	-
TGTGCCAGCAGCCCGCCCCCAAGTATCAATGAGCAGTTCTTC	CASSPPPSINEQFF	TRBV7-2	TRBJ2-1	-	-
TGTGCCAGCAGCCTATCCGGGACAGGGTCCTACGAGCAGTACTTC	CASSLSGTGSYEQYF	TRBV12-3/TRBV12-4	TRBJ2-7	TRBD1	many
TGTGCCAGCAGCCGGGGGACAGTCGACACCGGGGAGCTGTTTTTT	CASSRGTVDTGELFF	TRBV3-1	TRBJ2-2	TRBD1	many
TGCAGCGTGGCTACTAGCGGACCCCCCACAGATACGCAGTATTTT	CSVATSGPPTDTQYF	TRBV29-1	TRBJ2-3	TRBD2	-
TGTGCCAGCAGCCGGCCCCGTGGAGGACTAAACACAGATACGCAGTATTTT	CASSRPRGGLNTDTQYF	TRBV11-1	TRBJ2-3	-	few
TGTGCCAGCACCCATAGCGGGAGGGCGAACCTCAATGAGCAGTTCTTC	CASTHSGRANLNEQFF	TRBV7-9	TRBJ2-1	TRBD2	many
TGCAGTGCTAGAGATCCGGTTGGCAATGAGCAGTTCTTC	CSARDPVGNEQFF	TRBV20-1	TRBJ2-1	-	few
TGTGCCAGCAGCTTAATAGCGGGGCCCCAGAGGCACGAGCAGTACTTC	CASSLIAGPQRHEQYF	TRBV7-2	TRBJ2-7	TRBD2	many
TGTGCCAGCAGGAGAGACTTTCCCTCCGAAAAACTGTTTTTT	CASRRDFPSEKLFF	TRBV2	TRBJ1-4	-	-
TGTGCCAGCAGTGAAGGTCGGGGAAGCGAGCAGTACTTC	CASSEGRGSEQYF	TRBV6-1	TRBJ2-7	-	few
TGTGCCAGCAGTTACCCCGGGACACAAGGCTACACCTTC	CASSYPGTQGYTF	TRBV6-6	TRBJ1-2	-	few
TGTGCCAGCAGCTGGATAGCGGGAGCCCCCCACAATGAGCAGTTCTTC	CASSWIAGAPHNEQFF	TRBV11-3	TRBJ2-1	TRBD2	many
TGTGCCACCATCTCCAGGGAACCCTACGAGCAGTACTTC	CATISREPYEQYF	TRBV2	TRBJ2-7	-	few
TGTGCCAGCAGCTTAACGGGGCTAAGAAACACTGAAGCTTTCTTT	CASSLTGLRNTEAFF	TRBV7-9	TRBJ1-1	-	-
TGTGCCAGCAGTTACGGGCAGGTCTCCTACGAGCAGTACTTC	CASSYGQVSYEQYF	TRBV6-6	TRBJ2-7	-	-